These 10 T cell receptor beta chains came from one sample sequenced in a study of early T cells in non-severe SARS-CoV-2 infection. MiXCR, run by TCRdb on the 5' RACE reads, gives a single entry per CDR3 protein. The sample consists of fewer than 80,000 distinct CDR3 sequences, roughly 8.7% of them appearing once. The specimen was whole blood. The source of these receptors is an adult who was a healthcare worker with PCR-confirmed SARS-CoV-2 infection or an uninfected control (not recorded which).

There are a few counts of this clonotype. This chain uses TRBV5-1 with TRBJ2-2, with D maybe TRBD1 (6 bases). CDR3 length: 23 residues. V lost 0 bases, J lost 3 bases, and 33 bases lay in between. Looked up from germline, CDR1 is SGHRS and CDR2 is YFSETQ. The CDR3 region is CASSLAVRDIPKGTGGYTGELFF. The CDR3 region has the DNA TGCGCCAGCAGCTTGGCCGTACGGGACATCCCTAAGGGCACCGGAGGATACACCGGGGAGCTGTTTTTT.

This clonotype appeared a few times. The chain is built from TRBV27 and TRBJ1-1, with D possibly being TRBD1 (5 bases). Germline assignment: CDR1 MNHEY and CDR2 SMNVEV (reference sequence). Trimming removed 3 bases from V and 3 bases from J, with 14 bases in between. The length of the CDR3 is 15 residues. The CDR3, as DNA: TGTGCCAGCAGTTTCGACAGTTACGGGGACACTGAAGCTTTCTTT. Translated: CASSFDSYGDTEAFF.

This clonotype was recorded many times. This chain joins TRBV2 and TRBJ1-1, with D unresolved. Germline V gives CDR1 SNHLY, CDR2 FYNNEI. V dropped 2 bases and J dropped 7 bases, with 8 bases sitting between them. This CDR3 spans 12 amino acids. CDR3 amino acids: CASSERQVEAFF. For the CDR3, the DNA is TGTGCCAGCAGTGAAAGGCAGGTTGAAGCTTTCTTT.

V gene TRBV10-3 combines with J gene TRBJ2-3, with 10 bases lining up with TRBD1. J lost 4 bases, V lost 11 bases, and 6 bases had no gene match. Germline V gene lookup returns CDR1 ENHRY and CDR2 SYGVKD. CDR3 length equals 13 residues. The CDR3 sequence is CALSGQGSDTQYF. CDR3 sequence (DNA): TGTGCCCTATCGGGACAGGGGTCAGATACGCAGTATTTT.

The chain has TRBV24-1 and TRBJ2-1, with 12 bases aligning to TRBD2. J lost 6 bases, V lost 5 bases, and 1 base had no gene match. Germline assignment: CDR1 KGHDR and CDR2 SFDVKD. CDR3 length: 14 residues. The CDR3 is CATSGLAGVNEQFF. In nucleotides, the CDR3 is TGTGCCACCAGTGGACTAGCGGGAGTCAATGAGCAGTTCTTC.

This clonotype was found a few times. This chain uses TRBV24-1 with TRBJ1-4; 7 nucleotides match TRBD1. Germline V gene data show CDR1 as KGHDR and CDR2 as SFDVKD. Unmatched junction bases numbered 7, after V lost 3 bases and J lost 7 bases. The CDR3 has 15 residues. CDR3 in DNA: TGTGCCACCAGTGATATTACGGGACAGAGTGAAAAACTGTTTTTT. Its protein is CATSDITGQSEKLFF.

The J gene is TRBJ2-3, the V gene TRBV27; D gene unclear. V dropped 2 bases and J dropped 7 bases, with 13 bases sitting between them. The length of the CDR3 is 14 residues. In germline, CDR1 is MNHEY, CDR2 SMNVEV (reference sequence). CDR3 amino acids: CASSLMSGFYTQYF. The CDR3 nucleotides read TGTGCCAGCAGTTTAATGTCCGGATTTTATACGCAGTATTTT.

This clonotype was seen repeatedly, ten times or more. The chain joins TRBV7-9 to TRBJ2-7; D ambiguous. Trimming took 5 bases from V and 2 from J, leaving 7 bases between them. The CDR3 loop spans 12 amino acids. The germline gives CDR1 SEHNR, CDR2 FQNEAQ (reference sequence). The CDR3 DNA sequence: TGTGCCAGCAGCCCTCCCCCCTACGAGCAGTACTTC. Translating it yields CASSPPPYEQYF.

This clonotype was seen a few times. The chain joins TRBV6-5 to TRBJ2-3, with 16 bases lining up with TRBD2. Germline V lookup: CDR1 MNHEY, CDR2 SVGAGI. The CDR3 extends over 16 amino acids. V lost 6 bases to trimming and J lost 6 bases; unmatched junction nucleotides: 6. The DNA for the CDR3 is TGTGCCAGCAGCCGCGGGACTAGCGGGGGGGCTGATACGCAGTATTTT. It encodes CASSRGTSGGADTQYF.

The chain uses TRBV5-1 and TRBJ2-2, with 12 bases fitting TRBD1. The V gene's germline CDR1 is SGHRS and CDR2 YFSETQ. J gave up 0 bases and V 4 bases, and 4 bases lay outside the gene matches. This CDR3 spans 17 amino acids. The CDR3 DNA sequence: TGCGCCAGCAGCACGGGACAGGGGGCCGCGAACACCGGGGAGCTGTTTTTT. It yields the protein CASSTGQGAANTGELFF.